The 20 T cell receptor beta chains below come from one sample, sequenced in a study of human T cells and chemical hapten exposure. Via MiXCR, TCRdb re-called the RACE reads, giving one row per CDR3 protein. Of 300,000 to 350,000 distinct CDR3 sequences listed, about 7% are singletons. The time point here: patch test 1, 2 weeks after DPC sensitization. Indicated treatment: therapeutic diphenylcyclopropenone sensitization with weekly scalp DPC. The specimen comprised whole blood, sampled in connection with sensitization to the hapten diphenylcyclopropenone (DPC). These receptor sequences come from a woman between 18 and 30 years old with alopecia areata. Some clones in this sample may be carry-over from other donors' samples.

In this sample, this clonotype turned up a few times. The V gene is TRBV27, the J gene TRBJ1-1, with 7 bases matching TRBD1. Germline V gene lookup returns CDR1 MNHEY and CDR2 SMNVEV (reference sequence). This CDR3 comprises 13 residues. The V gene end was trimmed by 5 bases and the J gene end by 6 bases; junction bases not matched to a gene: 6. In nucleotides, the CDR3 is TGTGCCAGCAGTCTTGACAGGGAAGCTGAAGCTTTCTTT. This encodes CASSLDREAEAFF.

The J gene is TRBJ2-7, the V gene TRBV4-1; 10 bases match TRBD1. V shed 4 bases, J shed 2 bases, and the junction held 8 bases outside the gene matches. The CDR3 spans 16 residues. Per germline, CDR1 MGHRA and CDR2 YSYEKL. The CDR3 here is CASSLAPGQGTYEQYF. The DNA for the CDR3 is TGCGCCAGCAGCCTAGCGCCGGGACAGGGGACCTACGAGCAGTACTTC.

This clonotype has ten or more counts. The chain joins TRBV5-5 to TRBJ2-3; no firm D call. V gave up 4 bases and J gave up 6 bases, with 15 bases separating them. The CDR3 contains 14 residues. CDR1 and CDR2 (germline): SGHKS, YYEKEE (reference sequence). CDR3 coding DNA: TGTGCCAGCAGCCGAGTCCATTTTGTCGATACGCAGTATTTT. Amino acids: CASSRVHFVDTQYF.

The CDR3 bases are TGCGCCAGCAGCTTGGACAGGGGAATGGAAGCTTTCTTT. Amino acid sequence: CASSLDRGMEAFF. The chain employs TRBV5-1 and TRBJ1-1, with TRBD1 matching 7 bases. This CDR3 has 13 amino acids. Trimming took 0 bases from V and 8 from J; bases not matched to a gene: 4. Germline V CDR1 and CDR2: SGHRS, YFSETQ. The complete variable domain, with remaining parts taken from reference TRBV5-1 and TRBJ1-1, reads KAGVTQTPRYLIKTRGQQVTLSCSPISGHRSVSWYQQTPGQGLQFLFEYFSETQRNKGNFPGRFSGRQFSNSRSEMNVSTLELGDSALYLCASSLDRGMEAFFGQGTRLTVV.

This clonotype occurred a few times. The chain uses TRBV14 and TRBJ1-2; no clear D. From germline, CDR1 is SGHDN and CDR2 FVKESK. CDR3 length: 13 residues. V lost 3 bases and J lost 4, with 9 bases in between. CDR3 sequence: CASSHWTTYGYTF. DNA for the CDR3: TGTGCCAGCAGCCATTGGACCACCTATGGCTACACCTTC.

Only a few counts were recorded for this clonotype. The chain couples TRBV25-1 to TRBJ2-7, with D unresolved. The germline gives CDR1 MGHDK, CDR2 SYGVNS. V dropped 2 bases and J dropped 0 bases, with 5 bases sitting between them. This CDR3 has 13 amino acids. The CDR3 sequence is CASSEGFSYEQYF. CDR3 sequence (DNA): TGTGCCAGCAGTGAAGGATTCTCCTACGAGCAGTACTTC.

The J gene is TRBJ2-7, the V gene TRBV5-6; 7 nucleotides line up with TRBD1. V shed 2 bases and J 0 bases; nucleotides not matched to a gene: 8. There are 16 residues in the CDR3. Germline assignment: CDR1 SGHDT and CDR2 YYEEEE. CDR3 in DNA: TGTGCCAGCAGCTTCCGGCGAGGGACAGTCTCCTACGAGCAGTACTTC. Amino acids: CASSFRRGTVSYEQYF. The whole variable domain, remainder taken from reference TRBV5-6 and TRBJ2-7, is DAGVTQSPTHLIKTRGQQVTLRCSPKSGHDTVSWYQQALGQGPQFIFQYYEEEERQRGNFPDRFSGHQFPNYSSELNVNALLLGDSALYLCASSFRRGTVSYEQYFGPGTRLTVT.

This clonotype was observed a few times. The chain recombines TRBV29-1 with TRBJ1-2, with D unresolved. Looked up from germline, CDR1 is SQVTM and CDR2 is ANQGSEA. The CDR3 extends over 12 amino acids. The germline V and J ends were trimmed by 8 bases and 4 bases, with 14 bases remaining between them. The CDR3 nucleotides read TGCAGCTCCATCGCAGTTTTCTATGGCTACACCTTC. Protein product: CSSIAVFYGYTF.

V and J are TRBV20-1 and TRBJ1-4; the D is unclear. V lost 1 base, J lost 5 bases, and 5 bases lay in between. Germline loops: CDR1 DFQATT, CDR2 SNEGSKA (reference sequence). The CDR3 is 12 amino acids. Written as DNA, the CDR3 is TGCAGTGCTAGAGCCGAGAATGAAAAACTGTTTTTT. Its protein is CSARAENEKLFF.

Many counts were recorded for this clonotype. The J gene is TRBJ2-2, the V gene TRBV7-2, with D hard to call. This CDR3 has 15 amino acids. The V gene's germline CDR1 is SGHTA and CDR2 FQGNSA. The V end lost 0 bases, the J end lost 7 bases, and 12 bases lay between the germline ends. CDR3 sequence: CASSLAPGLGGELFF. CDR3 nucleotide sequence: TGTGCCAGCAGCTTAGCGCCCGGGTTGGGCGGGGAGCTGTTTTTT.

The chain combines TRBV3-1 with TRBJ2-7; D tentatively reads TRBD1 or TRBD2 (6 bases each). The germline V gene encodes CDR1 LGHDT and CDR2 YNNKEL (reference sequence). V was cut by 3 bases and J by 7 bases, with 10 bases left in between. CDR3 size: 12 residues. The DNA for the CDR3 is TGTGCCAGCAGCCAGACGGGGGCGGAGCAGTACTTC. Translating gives CASSQTGAEQYF.

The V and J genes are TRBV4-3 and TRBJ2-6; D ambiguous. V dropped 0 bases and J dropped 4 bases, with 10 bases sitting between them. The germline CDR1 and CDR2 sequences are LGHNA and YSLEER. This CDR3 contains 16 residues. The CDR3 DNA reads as TGCGCCAGCAGCCAAGAGTTTGGGTCCGGGGCCAACGTCCTGACTTTC. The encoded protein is CASSQEFGSGANVLTF.

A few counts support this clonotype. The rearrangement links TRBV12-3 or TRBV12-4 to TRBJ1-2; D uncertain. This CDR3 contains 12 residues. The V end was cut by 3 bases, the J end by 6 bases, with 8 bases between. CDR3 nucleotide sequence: TGTGCCAGCAGTTTTTTCGGGGATGGCTACACCTTC. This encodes CASSFFGDGYTF.

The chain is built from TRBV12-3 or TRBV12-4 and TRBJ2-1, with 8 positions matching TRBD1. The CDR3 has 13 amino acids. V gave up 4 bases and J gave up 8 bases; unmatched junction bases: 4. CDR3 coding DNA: TGTGCCAGCAGTTCCGAACAGGGGGATGAGCAGTTCTTC. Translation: CASSSEQGDEQFF.

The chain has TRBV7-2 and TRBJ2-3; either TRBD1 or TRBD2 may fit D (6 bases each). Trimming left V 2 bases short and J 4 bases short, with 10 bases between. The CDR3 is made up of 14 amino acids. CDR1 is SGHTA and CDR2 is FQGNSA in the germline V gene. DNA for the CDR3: TGTGCCAGCAGCTTACTGGGGGGCTCAGATACGCAGTATTTT. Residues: CASSLLGGSDTQYF.

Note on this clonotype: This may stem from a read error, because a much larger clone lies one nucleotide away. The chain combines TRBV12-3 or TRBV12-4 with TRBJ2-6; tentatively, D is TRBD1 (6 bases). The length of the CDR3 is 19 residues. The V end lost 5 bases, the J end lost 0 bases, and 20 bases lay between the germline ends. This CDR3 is CASSQITGKVGSGANVLTF. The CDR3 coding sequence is TGTGCCAGCAGTCAGATCACAGGGAAGGTCGGCTCTGGGGCCAACGTCCTGACTTTC.

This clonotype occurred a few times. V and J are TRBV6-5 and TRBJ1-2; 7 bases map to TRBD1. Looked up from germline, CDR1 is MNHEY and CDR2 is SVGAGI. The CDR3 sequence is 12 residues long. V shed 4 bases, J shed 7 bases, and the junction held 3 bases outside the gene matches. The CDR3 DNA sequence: TGTGCCAGCAGTTCCAACAGGGGTGGCTACACCTTC. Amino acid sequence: CASSSNRGGYTF.

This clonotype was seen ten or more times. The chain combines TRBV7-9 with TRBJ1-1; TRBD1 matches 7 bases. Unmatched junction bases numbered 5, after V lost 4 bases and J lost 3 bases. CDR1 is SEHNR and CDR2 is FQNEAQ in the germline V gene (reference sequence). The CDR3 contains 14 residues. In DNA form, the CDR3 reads TGTGCCAGCAGCTCACCGGGACAGCACACTGAAGCTTTCTTT. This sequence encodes CASSSPGQHTEAFF. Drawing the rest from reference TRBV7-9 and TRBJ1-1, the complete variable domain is DTGVSQNPRHKITKRGQNVTFRCDPISEHNRLYWYRQTLGQGPEFLTYFQNEAQLEKSRLLSDRFSAERPKGSFSTLEIQRTEQGDSAMYLCASSSPGQHTEAFFGQGTRLTVV.

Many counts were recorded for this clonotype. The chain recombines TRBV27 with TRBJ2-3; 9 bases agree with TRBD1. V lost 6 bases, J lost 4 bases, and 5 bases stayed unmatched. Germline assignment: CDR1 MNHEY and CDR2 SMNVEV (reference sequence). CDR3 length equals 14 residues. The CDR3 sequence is CASSSGTGSDTQYF. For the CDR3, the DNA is TGTGCCAGCAGCTCAGGGACAGGGTCAGATACGCAGTATTTT.

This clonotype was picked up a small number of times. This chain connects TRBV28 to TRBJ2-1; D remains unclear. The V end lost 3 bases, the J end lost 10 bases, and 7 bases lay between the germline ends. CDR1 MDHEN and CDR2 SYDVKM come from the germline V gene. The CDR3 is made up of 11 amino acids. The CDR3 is CASSFPEEQFF. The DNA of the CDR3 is TGTGCCAGCAGTTTCCCCGAAGAGCAGTTCTTC.